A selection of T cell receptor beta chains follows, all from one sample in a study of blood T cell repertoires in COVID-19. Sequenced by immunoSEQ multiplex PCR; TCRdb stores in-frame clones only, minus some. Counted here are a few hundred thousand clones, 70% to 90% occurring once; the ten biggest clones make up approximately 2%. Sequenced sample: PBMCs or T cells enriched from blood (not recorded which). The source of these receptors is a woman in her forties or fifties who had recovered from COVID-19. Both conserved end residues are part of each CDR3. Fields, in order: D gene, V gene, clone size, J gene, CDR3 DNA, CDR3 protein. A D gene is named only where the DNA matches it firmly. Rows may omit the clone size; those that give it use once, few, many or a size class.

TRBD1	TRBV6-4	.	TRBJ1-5	TGTGCCAGCAGTGAGGACAGGGGTCAGCCCCAGCATTTT	CASSEDRGQPQHF
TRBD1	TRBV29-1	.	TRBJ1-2	TGCAGCGCTGGGACAGGGGGCGGGGGCTACACCTTC	CSAGTGGGGYTF
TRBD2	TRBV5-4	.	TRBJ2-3	TGTGCCAGCAGCCCCGGGACTAGCGGGAAGACAGATACGCAGTATTTT	CASSPGTSGKTDTQYF
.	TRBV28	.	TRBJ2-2	TGTGCCAGCAGTTTTCAGGGGAACACCGGGGAGCTGTTTTTT	CASSFQGNTGELFF
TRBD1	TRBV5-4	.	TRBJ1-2	TGTGCCAGCAGCATACAGTCCGGGACAGGGGGAGGCTACACCTTC	CASSIQSGTGGGYTF
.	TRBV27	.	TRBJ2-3	TGTGCCAGCAGTGCGAGATTAGTGACAGATACGCAGTATTTT	CASSARLVTDTQYF
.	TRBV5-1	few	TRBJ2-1	TGCGCCAGCAGCTTGCAAGGGGAAGGGTACAATGAGCAGTTCTTC	CASSLQGEGYNEQFF
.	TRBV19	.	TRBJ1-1	TGTGCCAGTAGTTTTAGAGTGAACACTGAAGCTTTCTTT	CASSFRVNTEAFF
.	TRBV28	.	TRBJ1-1	TGTGCCAGCACTCTCTTCCGTAGTGGGAACACTGAAGCTTTCTTT	CASTLFRSGNTEAFF
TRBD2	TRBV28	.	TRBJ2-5	TGTGCCAGCAGGAATCGGGGGATAGCGGGAGGGCTGGAGACCCAGTACTTC	CASRNRGIAGGLETQYF
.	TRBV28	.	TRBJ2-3	.	CASTSGGRRSGNTQYF
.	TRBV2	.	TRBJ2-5	TGTGCCAGCAGCCTCCTGCGGGAGACCCAGTACTTC	CASSLLRETQYF
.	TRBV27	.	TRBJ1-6	TGTGCCAGCAGTTTATCTCGGGGTAGCTACCGGGGGGGAAAAGTGGCTAATTCACCCCTCCACTTT	CASSLSRGSYRGGKVANSPLHF
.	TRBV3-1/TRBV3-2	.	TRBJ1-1	TGTGCCAGCAGCCAAGAGGGACAACCGAACACTGAAGCTTTCTTT	CASSQEGQPNTEAFF
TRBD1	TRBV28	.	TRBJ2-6	TGTGCCAGCAGACTAGGACAGGGGGGAAGCTCTGGGGCCAACGTCCTGACTTTC	CASRLGQGGSSGANVLTF
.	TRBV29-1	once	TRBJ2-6	TGCAGCGTTGAAGGCGGTGGAAGGGCCAACGTCCTGACTTTC	CSVEGGGRANVLTF
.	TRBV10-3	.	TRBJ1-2	TGTGCCATCAGAGGGTCCCAGGAGGATGGCTACACCTTC	CAIRGSQEDGYTF
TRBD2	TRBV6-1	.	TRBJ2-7	TGTGCCAGCAGTGATCCGACTAGCGGGAGCTCCTACGAGCAGTACTTC	CASSDPTSGSSYEQYF
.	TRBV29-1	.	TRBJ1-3	TGCAGCGTTGGAGATAGCTCTGGAAACACCATATATTTT	CSVGDSSGNTIYF
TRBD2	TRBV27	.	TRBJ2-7	TGTGCCAGCAGTAGACTAGCGGGATCGTACGAGCAGTACTTC	CASSRLAGSYEQYF
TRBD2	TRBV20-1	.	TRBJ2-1	TGCAGTGCTAGTCGTCTAGCGGGGACCTCCTACAATGAGCAGTTCTTC	CSASRLAGTSYNEQFF
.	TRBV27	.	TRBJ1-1	TGTGCCAGCAGTAGGGGATGGGGCACTGAAGCTTTCTTT	CASSRGWGTEAFF
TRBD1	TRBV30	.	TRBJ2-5	TGTGCCTGGAGCGAACCCCGGACAGGGGATGGGGAGACCCAGTACTTC	CAWSEPRTGDGETQYF
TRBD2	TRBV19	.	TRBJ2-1	TGTGCCAGTAGTATAGGCCTAGCGGGAGCGGATGAGCAGTTCTTC	CASSIGLAGADEQFF
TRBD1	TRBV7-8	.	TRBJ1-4	TGTGCCAGCAGCTCCTCGGACAGGGGGCGCGAAAAACTGTTTTTT	CASSSSDRGREKLFF
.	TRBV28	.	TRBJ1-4	TGTGCCAGCAGTTCGACCCCGGGGAGGCCAACTAATGAAAAACTGTTTTTT	CASSSTPGRPTNEKLFF
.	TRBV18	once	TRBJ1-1	TGTGCCAGCTCACGAGAGACAGCGAACACTGAAGCTTTCTTT	CASSRETANTEAFF
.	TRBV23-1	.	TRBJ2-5	TGCGCCAGCAGTCAATTAGGGGAAGGCGAGGAAGAGACCCAGTACTTC	CASSQLGEGEEETQYF
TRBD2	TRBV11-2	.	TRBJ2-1	TGTGCCAGCAGCAAAACCGGGACTAGCGGGAGCTCCTACAATGAGCAGTTCTTC	CASSKTGTSGSSYNEQFF
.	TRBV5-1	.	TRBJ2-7	TGCGCCAGCACGCCTCGGTGGGGGCGCGAATACGAGCAGTACTTC	CASTPRWGREYEQYF
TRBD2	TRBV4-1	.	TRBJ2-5	TGCGCCAGCAGGGGGCTAGCGGGATCAGAGACCCAGTACTTC	CASRGLAGSETQYF
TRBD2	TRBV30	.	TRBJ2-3	TGTGCCTGGAGCACCGGGACTAGCGGAGATACGCAGTATTTT	CAWSTGTSGDTQYF
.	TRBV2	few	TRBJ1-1	TGTGCCAGCAGGTATCCGGGGAACACTGAAGCTTTCTTT	CASRYPGNTEAFF
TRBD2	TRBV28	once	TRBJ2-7	TGTGCCAGCAGACCGACTAGCGGGGCTTCCTACGAGCAGTACTTC	CASRPTSGASYEQYF
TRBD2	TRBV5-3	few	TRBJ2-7	TGTGCCAGAAGCCCGAGAGGACTAGCGGGTTCCTACGAGCAGTACTTC	CARSPRGLAGSYEQYF
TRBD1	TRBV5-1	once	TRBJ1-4	TGCGCCAGCAGCTTTGGGGGGACAGGACCTAATGAAAAACTGTTTTTT	CASSFGGTGPNEKLFF